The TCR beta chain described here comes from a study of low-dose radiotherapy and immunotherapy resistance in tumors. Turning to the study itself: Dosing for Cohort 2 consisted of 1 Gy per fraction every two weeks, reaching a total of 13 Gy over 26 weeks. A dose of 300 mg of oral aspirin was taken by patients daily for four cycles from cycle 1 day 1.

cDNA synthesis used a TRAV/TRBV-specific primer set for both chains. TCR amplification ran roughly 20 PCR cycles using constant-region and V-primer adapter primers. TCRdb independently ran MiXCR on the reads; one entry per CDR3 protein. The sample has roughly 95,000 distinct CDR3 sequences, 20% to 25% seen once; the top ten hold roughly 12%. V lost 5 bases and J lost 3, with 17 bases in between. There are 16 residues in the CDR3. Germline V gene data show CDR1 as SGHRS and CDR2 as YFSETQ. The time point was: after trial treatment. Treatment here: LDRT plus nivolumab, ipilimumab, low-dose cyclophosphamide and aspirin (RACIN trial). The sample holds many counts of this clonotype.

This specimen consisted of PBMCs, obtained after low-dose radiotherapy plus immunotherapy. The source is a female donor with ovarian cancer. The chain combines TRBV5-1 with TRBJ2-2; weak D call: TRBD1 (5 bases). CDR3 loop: CASRTESKGDTGELFF. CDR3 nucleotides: TGCGCCAGCAGGACCGAGAGTAAAGGGGACACCGGGGAGCTGTTTTTT.